Listed below are T cell receptor beta chains from one sample, sequenced in a study of PD-L1 blockade in urothelial cancer. Clones were sequenced by immunoSEQ multiplex PCR, and TCRdb holds only the in-frame ones, with some missing. The top ten hold approximately 3.8% of the sample, which has roughly 110,000 clones, approximately 90% seen once. Sample: PBMCs, taken around atezolizumab (anti-PD-L1) treatment. The receptors shown here come from a man aged 55-75 years with urothelial cancer. Each CDR3 is given with its conserved first and last residue. D genes are given only for firm matches. Size tells how often a clone was seen (once, few, many) or the class of an expanded clone, and some rows leave it out.

V: TRBV2
J: TRBJ1-4
D: -
size: -
CDR3: CASSEEMAGKLFF
DNA: TGTGCCAGCAGTGAAGAAATGGCGGGCAAACTGTTTTTT

V: TRBV10-3
J: TRBJ2-3
D: -
size: -
CDR3: CAIRTQRVQGGDTQYF
DNA: TGTGCCATCAGGACCCAGAGAGTACAGGGCGGTGATACGCAGTATTTT

V: TRBV6-5
J: TRBJ1-6
D: -
size: -
CDR3: CASSYSTVSDSPLHF
DNA: TGTGCCAGCAGTTACTCGACTGTTAGTGATTCACCCCTCCACTTT

V: TRBV7-2
J: TRBJ2-2
D: -
size: -
CDR3: CASSFQGSNTGELFF
DNA: TGTGCCAGCAGCTTCCAGGGGAGTAACACCGGGGAGCTGTTTTTT

V: TRBV7-2
J: TRBJ2-7
D: TRBD2
size: -
CDR3: CASSTGVAGGPYEQYF
DNA: TGTGCCAGCAGCACGGGAGTAGCGGGAGGGCCCTACGAGCAGTACTTC

V: TRBV28
J: TRBJ1-2
D: -
size: once
CDR3: CASSAGDTARAGYTF
DNA: TGTGCCAGCAGTGCCGGGGACACGGCGCGAGCGGGCTACACCTTC

V: TRBV28
J: TRBJ1-2
D: -
size: -
CDR3: CASSLVVQSNYGYTF
DNA: TGTGCCAGCAGTTTAGTAGTACAGAGCAACTATGGCTACACCTTC

V: TRBV18
J: TRBJ1-2
D: -
size: -
CDR3: CASSPGDNYGYTF
DNA: TGTGCCAGCTCACCAGGAGATAACTATGGCTACACCTTC

V: TRBV5-1
J: TRBJ2-5
D: -
size: -
CDR3: CASSFGWTVKETQYF
DNA: TGCGCCAGCAGCTTTGGCTGGACAGTTAAAGAGACCCAGTACTTC

V: TRBV5-4
J: TRBJ1-1
D: -
size: -
CDR3: CASRQDQGINTEAFF
DNA: TGTGCCAGCAGACAAGATCAGGGGATAAACACTGAAGCTTTCTTT

V: TRBV5-1
J: TRBJ2-7
D: TRBD1
size: -
CDR3: CASNSGTDRGSSYEQYF
DNA: TGCGCCAGCAACTCGGGGACCGACAGGGGGAGCTCCTACGAGCAGTACTTC

V: TRBV4-3
J: TRBJ2-3
D: TRBD2
size: -
CDR3: CASSHYSGSPDTQYF
DNA: TGCGCCAGCAGCCACTATAGCGGGAGCCCAGATACGCAGTATTTT

V: TRBV4-3
J: TRBJ2-1
D: -
size: -
CDR3: CASSQESLQGNEQFF
DNA: TGCGCCAGCAGCCAAGAAAGTTTACAGGGCAATGAGCAGTTCTTC

V: TRBV5-1
J: TRBJ2-7
D: -
size: once
CDR3: CASSLGQTGHEQYF
DNA: TGCGCCAGCAGCTTGGGACAGACTGGCCACGAGCAGTACTTC

V: TRBV21-1
J: TRBJ2-7
D: -
size: -
CDR3: CASTLGQGFREQYF
DNA: TGTGCCAGCACCCTGGGACAGGGGTTTAGGGAGCAGTACTTC

V: TRBV5-1
J: TRBJ1-2
D: TRBD1
size: -
CDR3: CASSLTPDRGPLAYGYTF
DNA: TGCGCCAGCAGCTTGACCCCGGACAGGGGCCCTCTCGCCTATGGCTACACCTTC

V: TRBV7-2
J: TRBJ2-7
D: -
size: -
CDR3: CASSFLEYEQYF
DNA: TGTGCCAGCAGCTTTTTAGAGTACGAGCAGTACTTC

V: TRBV18
J: TRBJ1-1
D: -
size: -
CDR3: CASSQSQGLMNTEAFF
DNA: TGTGCCAGCTCACAATCCCAGGGACTCATGAACACTGAAGCTTTCTTT

V: TRBV2
J: TRBJ2-5
D: -
size: once
CDR3: CASSGGRETQYF
DNA: TGTGCCAGCAGTGGGGGCCGCGAGACCCAGTACTTC

V: TRBV5-6
J: TRBJ2-7
D: TRBD1
size: -
CDR3: CASSPGQEFTLYF
DNA: TGTGCCAGCAGCCCGGGACAGGAATTTACTCTGTACTTC

V: TRBV28
J: TRBJ2-2
D: -
size: -
CDR3: CASSLVWSGPSNTGELFF
DNA: TGTGCCAGCAGTTTGGTATGGTCAGGGCCCTCGAACACCGGGGAGCTGTTTTTT

V: TRBV25-1
J: TRBJ1-5
D: TRBD1
size: -
CDR3: CASSDGQGPQPQHF
DNA: TGTGCCAGCAGTGATGGACAGGGTCCTCAGCCCCAGCATTTT

V: TRBV6-1
J: TRBJ1-6
D: TRBD1
size: -
CDR3: CATGDRGIYNSPLHF
DNA: TGTGCCACCGGGGACAGGGGGATCTATAATTCACCCCTCCACTTT

V: TRBV7-6
J: TRBJ2-5
D: -
size: -
CDR3: CASSSPGVPETQYF
DNA: TGTGCCAGCAGCTCGCCTGGAGTCCCTGAGACCCAGTACTTC

V: TRBV6-5
J: TRBJ1-3
D: -
size: -
CDR3: CASSYSIRSGNTIYF
DNA: TGTGCCAGCAGTTACTCGATTCGGTCTGGAAACACCATATATTTT

V: TRBV7-2
J: TRBJ2-5
D: -
size: once
CDR3: CASRRGLQETQYF
DNA: TGTGCCAGCCGGCGGGGACTTCAAGAGACCCAGTACTTC

V: TRBV5-1
J: TRBJ1-1
D: TRBD1
size: once
CDR3: CASSLGQGAIGTEAFF
DNA: TGCGCCAGCAGCTTGGGACAGGGGGCAATAGGGACTGAAGCTTTCTTT